Here is one T cell receptor beta chain with its context. Its antigen is not identified. CTLA-4 blockade with ipilimumab, together with focal radiation, was given to patients with chemo-refractory metastatic non-small-cell lung cancer. These data come from a study of radiotherapy plus CTLA-4 blockade in lung cancer. Study-level information: Objective responses were documented in about 20% of patients, with disease control in about 28%. The study, taken as a whole, reports: Expansion of tumor-derived TCR clones was observed in blood after radiotherapy plus ipilimumab. Early clonal dynamics of blood T cells, together with interferon-beta, were reported as the best response predictor.

Produced via immunoSEQ multiplex PCR; TCRdb's table is partial and in-frame only. The data hold 40,000 to 45,000 clones, with approximately 68% observed a single time. V was cut by 5 bases and J by 7 bases, with 17 bases left in between. The germline V gene has CDR1 SEHNR and CDR2 FQNEAQ (reference sequence). The CDR3 spans 14 residues. The source was peripheral blood, collected from a patient treated with radiotherapy plus ipilimumab. The gene calls are TRBV7-9 and TRBJ1-2; D is possibly TRBD1 (6 bases). This TCR came from a human donor with non-small cell lung cancer who had stable disease on radiotherapy plus ipilimumab. The CDR3 coding sequence is TGTGCCAGCAGCCTAGGACAGACCTCTGGTGGCTACACCTTC. Protein product: CASSLGQTSGGYTF.